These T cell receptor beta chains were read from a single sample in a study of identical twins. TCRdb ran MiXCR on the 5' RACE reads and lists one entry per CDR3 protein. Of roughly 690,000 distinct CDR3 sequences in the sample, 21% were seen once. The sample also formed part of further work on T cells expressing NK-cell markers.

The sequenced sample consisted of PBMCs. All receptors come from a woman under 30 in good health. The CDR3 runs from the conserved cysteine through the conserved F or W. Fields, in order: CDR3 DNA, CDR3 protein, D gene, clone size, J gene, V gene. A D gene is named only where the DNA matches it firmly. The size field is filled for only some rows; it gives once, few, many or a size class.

CDR3nt: TGTGCCAGCAGTTACTCGACGGTTGGGACAGGGAGCACAGATACGCAGTATTTT
CDR3aa: CASSYSTVGTGSTDTQYF
d_gene: TRBD1
abundance: -
j_gene: TRBJ2-3
v_gene: TRBV6-2/TRBV6-3

CDR3nt: TGTGCCAGCAGCGTAGACAACGACTTAAATGAGCAGTTCTTC
CDR3aa: CASSVDNDLNEQFF
d_gene: -
abundance: -
j_gene: TRBJ2-1
v_gene: TRBV9

CDR3nt: TGTGCCAGCAGCTTGGAGGGTTTCCACGAGCAGTACTTC
CDR3aa: CASSLEGFHEQYF
d_gene: -
abundance: -
j_gene: TRBJ2-7
v_gene: TRBV5-5

CDR3nt: TGTGCCAGCAGTCCTCACCGCACTGAAGCTTTCTTT
CDR3aa: CASSPHRTEAFF
d_gene: -
abundance: -
j_gene: TRBJ1-1
v_gene: TRBV12-3/TRBV12-4

CDR3nt: TGCAGTGCTGGGGGACAGGGGGGCTCCACTTATGGCTACACCTTC
CDR3aa: CSAGGQGGSTYGYTF
d_gene: TRBD1
abundance: many
j_gene: TRBJ1-2
v_gene: TRBV20-1

CDR3nt: TGTGCCAGCAGCCCGGTCGGCGCGAACACCGGGGAGCTGTTTTTT
CDR3aa: CASSPVGANTGELFF
d_gene: -
abundance: -
j_gene: TRBJ2-2
v_gene: TRBV5-5

CDR3nt: TGTGCTAGTGGCGAGTTTCCCGGGGAGCTGTTTTTT
CDR3aa: CASGEFPGELFF
d_gene: -
abundance: -
j_gene: TRBJ2-2
v_gene: TRBV12-5

CDR3nt: TGTGCCAGCAGTGACAGGGGCACTGAAGCTTTCTTT
CDR3aa: CASSDRGTEAFF
d_gene: TRBD1
abundance: -
j_gene: TRBJ1-1
v_gene: TRBV11-2

CDR3nt: TGTGCCAGCAGTGGGGCGCCTAACAATGAGCAGTTCTTC
CDR3aa: CASSGAPNNEQFF
d_gene: -
abundance: few
j_gene: TRBJ2-1
v_gene: TRBV25-1

CDR3nt: TGCAGCGTTGCCCGACAGAGCTATGGCTACACCTTC
CDR3aa: CSVARQSYGYTF
d_gene: -
abundance: few
j_gene: TRBJ1-2
v_gene: TRBV29-1

CDR3nt: TGCAGTGTTACGACCCCTTCTTACAATGAGCAGTTCTTC
CDR3aa: CSVTTPSYNEQFF
d_gene: -
abundance: few
j_gene: TRBJ2-1
v_gene: TRBV20-1

CDR3nt: TGTGCCAGCAGCGCCCGGCGTGGGTCTGGGGCCAACGTCCTGACTTTC
CDR3aa: CASSARRGSGANVLTF
d_gene: -
abundance: -
j_gene: TRBJ2-6
v_gene: TRBV9

CDR3nt: TGTGCCAGCAGCTTGACTCGGAAAGCTTCGGATACGCAGTATTTT
CDR3aa: CASSLTRKASDTQYF
d_gene: -
abundance: few
j_gene: TRBJ2-3
v_gene: TRBV5-6

CDR3nt: TGTGCCAGCAGCTTAGTCGGGGGGGCGAACACTGAAGCTTTCTTT
CDR3aa: CASSLVGGANTEAFF
d_gene: -
abundance: few
j_gene: TRBJ1-1
v_gene: TRBV11-3

CDR3nt: TGTGCCAGCAGCTTGCAGGGGCGCTATGGCTACACCTTC
CDR3aa: CASSLQGRYGYTF
d_gene: -
abundance: few
j_gene: TRBJ1-2
v_gene: TRBV5-6

CDR3nt: TGTGCCAGCAGCCGGAATCCGAGTGATAACTATGGCTACACCTTC
CDR3aa: CASSRNPSDNYGYTF
d_gene: -
abundance: -
j_gene: TRBJ1-2
v_gene: TRBV7-9

CDR3nt: TGTGCCAGCAGCCAACGACACGGGGGGGAGCCCCAGCATTTT
CDR3aa: CASSQRHGGEPQHF
d_gene: -
abundance: -
j_gene: TRBJ1-5
v_gene: TRBV7-8

CDR3nt: TGCAGTGCTAGGAGGGGCCAGCCATTTAACATTCAGTACTTC
CDR3aa: CSARRGQPFNIQYF
d_gene: -
abundance: -
j_gene: TRBJ2-4
v_gene: TRBV20-1

CDR3nt: TGTGCCAGCAGCCAAGATGGACTAGCGGGAGCGACCTCCTACAATGAGCAGTTCTTC
CDR3aa: CASSQDGLAGATSYNEQFF
d_gene: TRBD2
abundance: -
j_gene: TRBJ2-1
v_gene: TRBV4-2

CDR3nt: TGCAGTGCTAGAGTGGGGGGGGCCGGGGAGCTGTTTTTT
CDR3aa: CSARVGGAGELFF
d_gene: TRBD2
abundance: few
j_gene: TRBJ2-2
v_gene: TRBV20-1

CDR3nt: TGTGCCAGCAGCCAAGTCTACCCCAGGGCGGGCAATCAGCCCCAGCATTTT
CDR3aa: CASSQVYPRAGNQPQHF
d_gene: -
abundance: -
j_gene: TRBJ1-5
v_gene: TRBV3-1

CDR3nt: TGTGCCAGCAGCTTATCAGTTCCCGACAATGAGCAGTTCTTC
CDR3aa: CASSLSVPDNEQFF
d_gene: -
abundance: -
j_gene: TRBJ2-1
v_gene: TRBV7-9

CDR3nt: TGTGCCAGCAGTACATCATACAGGGGCGACACTGAAGCTTTCTTT
CDR3aa: CASSTSYRGDTEAFF
d_gene: TRBD1
abundance: many
j_gene: TRBJ1-1
v_gene: TRBV6-2/TRBV6-3

CDR3nt: TGCAGTGCTTCCGGGACTAGGGACACCGGGGAGCTGTTTTTT
CDR3aa: CSASGTRDTGELFF
d_gene: TRBD2
abundance: few
j_gene: TRBJ2-2
v_gene: TRBV20-1

CDR3nt: TGTGCCAGCTCATCAAATCCGACCAATGGCTACACCTTC
CDR3aa: CASSSNPTNGYTF
d_gene: -
abundance: few
j_gene: TRBJ1-2
v_gene: TRBV18

CDR3nt: TGTGCCAGCAGCGTAGGTACCAACGTCCTGACTTTC
CDR3aa: CASSVGTNVLTF
d_gene: -
abundance: few
j_gene: TRBJ2-6
v_gene: TRBV9

CDR3nt: TGCAGCGCAATGCCGGCCGGGCGCGGCTCTTATGGCTACACCTTC
CDR3aa: CSAMPAGRGSYGYTF
d_gene: -
abundance: few
j_gene: TRBJ1-2
v_gene: TRBV29-1

CDR3nt: TGTGCCAGTGCCATCGGGGGCAGGGTCAAAGGGACCCAGTACTTC
CDR3aa: CASAIGGRVKGTQYF
d_gene: -
abundance: few
j_gene: TRBJ2-5
v_gene: TRBV19

CDR3nt: TGTGCCAGCCGCCGCAGGATACGGCAGCCCCAGCATTTT
CDR3aa: CASRRRIRQPQHF
d_gene: -
abundance: -
j_gene: TRBJ1-5
v_gene: TRBV6-2/TRBV6-3

CDR3nt: TGCAGTGCTACCCGGACAGGGGGCGCCGCAGATACGCAGTATTTT
CDR3aa: CSATRTGGAADTQYF
d_gene: TRBD1
abundance: few
j_gene: TRBJ2-3
v_gene: TRBV20-1

CDR3nt: TGTGCCAGCAGCTTACAGGGAGCCGCCCAGTACTTC
CDR3aa: CASSLQGAAQYF
d_gene: -
abundance: few
j_gene: TRBJ2-5
v_gene: TRBV11-2

CDR3nt: TGTGCCAGCAGCAAATTAGCGGGAGGGCGAAATGAGCAGTTCTTC
CDR3aa: CASSKLAGGRNEQFF
d_gene: TRBD2
abundance: many
j_gene: TRBJ2-1
v_gene: TRBV7-2

CDR3nt: TGCGCCAGCAGCACCGAGGTCCCCGGGGAGCTGTTTTTT
CDR3aa: CASSTEVPGELFF
d_gene: -
abundance: -
j_gene: TRBJ2-2
v_gene: TRBV5-1

CDR3nt: TGTGCCAGCAGTTCACATAAGACAGGGCTGGAGACCCAGTACTTC
CDR3aa: CASSSHKTGLETQYF
d_gene: TRBD1
abundance: -
j_gene: TRBJ2-5
v_gene: TRBV12-3/TRBV12-4

CDR3nt: TGCGAAGGACGGATTAATGAAAAACTGTTTTTT
CDR3aa: CEGRINEKLFF
d_gene: -
abundance: -
j_gene: TRBJ1-4
v_gene: TRBV10-1

CDR3nt: TGTGCCAGCAGGGGACATTTCTATGGCTACACCTTC
CDR3aa: CASRGHFYGYTF
d_gene: -
abundance: -
j_gene: TRBJ1-2
v_gene: TRBV27

CDR3nt: TGCAGTGCCGGGTACAGGGGGGGTTACGAGCAGTACTTC
CDR3aa: CSAGYRGGYEQYF
d_gene: -
abundance: few
j_gene: TRBJ2-7
v_gene: TRBV20-1

CDR3nt: TGCAGTGCTAGGGGGTTGGAGAGTTATGGCTACACCTTC
CDR3aa: CSARGLESYGYTF
d_gene: -
abundance: -
j_gene: TRBJ1-2
v_gene: TRBV20-1

CDR3nt: TGTGCCAGCAGCTTGGTCGGGACAGGGCACACGGTAAAACTGTTTTTT
CDR3aa: CASSLVGTGHTVKLFF
d_gene: TRBD1
abundance: -
j_gene: TRBJ1-4
v_gene: TRBV5-6

CDR3nt: TGCGCCAGCAGTGAGATGGTGGGCTCCTACGAGCAGTACTTC
CDR3aa: CASSEMVGSYEQYF
d_gene: -
abundance: -
j_gene: TRBJ2-7
v_gene: TRBV10-2

CDR3nt: TGTGCCAGCAGCGCCCGACTAGCCAAGGACGTGGCAGATACGCAGTATTTT
CDR3aa: CASSARLAKDVADTQYF
d_gene: TRBD2
abundance: few
j_gene: TRBJ2-3
v_gene: TRBV11-1

CDR3nt: TGTGCCAGCAGCCAAGAAGGAACTAGCGGGGGCCTCACCGGGGAGCTGTTTTTT
CDR3aa: CASSQEGTSGGLTGELFF
d_gene: TRBD2
abundance: -
j_gene: TRBJ2-2
v_gene: TRBV3-1

CDR3nt: TGCGCCAGCAGCAGGACTAGCGGGGGGACCCCCGGGGCAGATACGCAGTATTTT
CDR3aa: CASSRTSGGTPGADTQYF
d_gene: TRBD2
abundance: few
j_gene: TRBJ2-3
v_gene: TRBV5-1

CDR3nt: TGTGCCAGCAGGGCTACCGGGACAGGGGGCGCAGAGACCCAGTACTTC
CDR3aa: CASRATGTGGAETQYF
d_gene: TRBD1
abundance: few
j_gene: TRBJ2-5
v_gene: TRBV27